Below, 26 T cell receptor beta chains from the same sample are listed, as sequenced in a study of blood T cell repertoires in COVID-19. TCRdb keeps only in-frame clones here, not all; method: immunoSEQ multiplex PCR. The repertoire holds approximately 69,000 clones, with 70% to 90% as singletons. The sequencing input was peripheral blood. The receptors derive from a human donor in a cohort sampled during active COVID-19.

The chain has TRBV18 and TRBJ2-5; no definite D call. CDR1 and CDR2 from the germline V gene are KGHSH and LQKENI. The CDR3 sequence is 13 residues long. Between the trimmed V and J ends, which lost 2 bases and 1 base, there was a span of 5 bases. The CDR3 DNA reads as TGTGCCAGCTCACCAAATAGCCAAGAGACCCAGTACTTC. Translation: CASSPNSQETQYF.

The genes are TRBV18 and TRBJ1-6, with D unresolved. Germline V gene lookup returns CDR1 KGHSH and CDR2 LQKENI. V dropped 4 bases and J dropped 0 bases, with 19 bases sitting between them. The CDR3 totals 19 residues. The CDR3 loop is CASSQSSTKISSYNSPLHF. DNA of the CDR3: TGTGCCAGCTCACAGTCGTCGACTAAAATCAGCTCCTATAATTCACCCCTCCACTTT.

CDR3 amino acids: CSVARGHNYGYTF. The CDR3 region has the DNA TGCAGCGTTGCCAGGGGACATAACTATGGCTACACCTTC. The V call is TRBV29-1, the J call TRBJ1-2, with a tentative D call TRBD1 (6 bases). The CDR3 has 13 amino acids. The germline V gene has CDR1 SQVTM and CDR2 ANQGSEA. V was cut by 4 bases and J by 1 base, with 10 bases left in between.

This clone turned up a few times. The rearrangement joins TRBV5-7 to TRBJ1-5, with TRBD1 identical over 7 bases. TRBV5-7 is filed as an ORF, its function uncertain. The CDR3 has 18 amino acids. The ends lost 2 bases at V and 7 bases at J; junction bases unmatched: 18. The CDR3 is CASSFQGPGEGANQPQHF. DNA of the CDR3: TGTGCCAGCAGCTTTCAAGGGCCCGGTGAGGGGGCCAACCAGCCCCAGCATTTT.

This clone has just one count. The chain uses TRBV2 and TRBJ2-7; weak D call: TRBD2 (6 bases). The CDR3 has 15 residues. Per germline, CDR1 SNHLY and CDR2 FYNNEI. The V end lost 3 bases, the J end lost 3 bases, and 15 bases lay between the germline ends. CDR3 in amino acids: CASSEQPIGGYEQYF. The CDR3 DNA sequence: TGTGCCAGCAGTGAGCAGCCGATCGGGGGCTACGAGCAGTACTTC.

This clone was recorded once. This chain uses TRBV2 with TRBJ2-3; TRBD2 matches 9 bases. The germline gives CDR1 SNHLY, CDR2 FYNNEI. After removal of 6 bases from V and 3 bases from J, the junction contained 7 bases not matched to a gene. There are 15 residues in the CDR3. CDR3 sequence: CASRRASGETDTQYF. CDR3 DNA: TGTGCCAGCAGGAGGGCTAGCGGGGAAACAGATACGCAGTATTTT.

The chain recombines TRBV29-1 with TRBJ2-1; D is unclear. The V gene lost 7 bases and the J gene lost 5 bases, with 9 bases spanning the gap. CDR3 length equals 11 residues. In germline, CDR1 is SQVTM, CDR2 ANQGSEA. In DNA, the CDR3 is TGCAGCGGAGGTAGAGACAATGAGCAGTTCTTC. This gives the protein CSGGRDNEQFF.

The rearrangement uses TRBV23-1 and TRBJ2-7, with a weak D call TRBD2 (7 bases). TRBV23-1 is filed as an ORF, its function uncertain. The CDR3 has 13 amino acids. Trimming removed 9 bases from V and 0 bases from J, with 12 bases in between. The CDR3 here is CARGGGRSYEQYF. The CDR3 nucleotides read TGCGCCAGAGGGGGGGGCCGCTCCTACGAGCAGTACTTC.

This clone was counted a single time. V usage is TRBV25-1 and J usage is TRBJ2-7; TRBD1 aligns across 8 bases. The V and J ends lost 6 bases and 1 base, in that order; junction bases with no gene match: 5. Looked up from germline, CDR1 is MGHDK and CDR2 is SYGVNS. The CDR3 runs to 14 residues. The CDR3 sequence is CASRGTGNSYEQYF. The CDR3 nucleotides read TGTGCCAGCAGAGGGACAGGCAATTCCTACGAGCAGTACTTC.

The CDR3 nucleotides are TGTGCCAGCACCTCACCGGGAAACCAAGAGACCCAGTACTTC. Encoded protein: CASTSPGNQETQYF. The chain uses TRBV3-1 (or the pseudogene TRBV3-2) and TRBJ2-5; possibly TRBD2 for D (5 bases). CDR1 LGHDT and CDR2 YNNKEL come from the germline V gene (reference sequence). V dropped 7 bases and J dropped 0 bases, with 12 bases sitting between them. This CDR3 contains 14 residues.

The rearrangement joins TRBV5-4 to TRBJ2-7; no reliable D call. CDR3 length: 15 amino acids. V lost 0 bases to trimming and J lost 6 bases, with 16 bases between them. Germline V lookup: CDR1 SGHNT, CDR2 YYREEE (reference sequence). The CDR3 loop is CASSLGVAGYGEQYF. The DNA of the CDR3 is TGTGCCAGCAGCTTGGGGGTGGCAGGATACGGCGAGCAGTACTTC.

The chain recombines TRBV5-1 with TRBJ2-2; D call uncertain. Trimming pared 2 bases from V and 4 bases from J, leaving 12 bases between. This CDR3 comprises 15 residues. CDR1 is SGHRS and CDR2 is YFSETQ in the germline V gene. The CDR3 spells CASSFSVGATGELFF. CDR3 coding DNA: TGCGCCAGCAGCTTTTCGGTAGGAGCCACCGGGGAGCTGTTTTTT.

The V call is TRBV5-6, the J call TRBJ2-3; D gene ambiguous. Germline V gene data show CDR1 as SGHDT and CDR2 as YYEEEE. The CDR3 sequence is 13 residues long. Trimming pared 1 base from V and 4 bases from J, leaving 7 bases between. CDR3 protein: CASSLTRSDTQYF. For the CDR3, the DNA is TGTGCCAGCAGCTTGACGAGATCAGATACGCAGTATTTT.

The CDR3 protein is CASSLGVVTVGGELFF. In nucleotides, the CDR3 is TGTGCCAGCAGCTTAGGGGTTGTGACTGTTGGCGGGGAGCTGTTTTTT. The V call is TRBV11-2, the J call TRBJ2-2, with D uncertain. The CDR3 has 16 residues. Germline V gene sequence: CDR1 SGHAT, CDR2 FQNNGV. V lost 1 base, J lost 7 bases, and 16 bases lay in between.

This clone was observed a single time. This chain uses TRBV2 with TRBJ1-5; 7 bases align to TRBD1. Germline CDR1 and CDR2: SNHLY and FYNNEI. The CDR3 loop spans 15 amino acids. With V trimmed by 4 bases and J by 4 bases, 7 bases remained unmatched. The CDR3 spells CASSGQGATNQPQHF. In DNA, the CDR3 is TGTGCCAGCAGTGGACAGGGCGCAACTAATCAGCCCCAGCATTTT.

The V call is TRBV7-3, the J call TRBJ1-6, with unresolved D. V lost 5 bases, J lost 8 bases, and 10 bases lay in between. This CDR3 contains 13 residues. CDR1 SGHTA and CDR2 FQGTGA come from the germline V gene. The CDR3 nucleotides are TGTGCCAGCAGCCTATTTGGGCATTCACCCCTCCACTTT. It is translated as CASSLFGHSPLHF.

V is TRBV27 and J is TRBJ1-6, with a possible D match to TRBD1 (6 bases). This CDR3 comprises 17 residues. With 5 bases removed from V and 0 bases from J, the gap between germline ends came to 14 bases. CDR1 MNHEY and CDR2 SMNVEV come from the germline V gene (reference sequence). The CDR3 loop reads CASSPYTGSSYNSPLHF. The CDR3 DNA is TGTGCCAGCAGTCCCTATACAGGGAGCTCCTATAATTCACCCCTCCACTTT.

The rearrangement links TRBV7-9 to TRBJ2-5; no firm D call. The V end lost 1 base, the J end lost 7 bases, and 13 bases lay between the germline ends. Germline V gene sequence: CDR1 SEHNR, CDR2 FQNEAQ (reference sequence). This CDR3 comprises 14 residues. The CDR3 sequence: CASSLGDSVTTQYF. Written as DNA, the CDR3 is TGTGCCAGCAGCTTAGGTGACTCCGTTACGACCCAGTACTTC.

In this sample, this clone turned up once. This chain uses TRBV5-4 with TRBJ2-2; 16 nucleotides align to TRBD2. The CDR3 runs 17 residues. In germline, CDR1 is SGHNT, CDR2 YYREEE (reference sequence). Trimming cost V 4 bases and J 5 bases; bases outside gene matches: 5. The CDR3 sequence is CASSPGTSGGVTGELFF. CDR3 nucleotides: TGTGCCAGCAGCCCCGGGACTAGCGGGGGGGTAACCGGGGAGCTGTTTTTT.

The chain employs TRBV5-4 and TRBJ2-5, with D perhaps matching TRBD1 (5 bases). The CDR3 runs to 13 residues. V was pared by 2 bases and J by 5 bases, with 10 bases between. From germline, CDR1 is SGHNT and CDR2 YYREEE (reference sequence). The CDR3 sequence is CASSFLAGETQYF. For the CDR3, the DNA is TGTGCCAGCAGCTTTCTCGCAGGGGAGACCCAGTACTTC. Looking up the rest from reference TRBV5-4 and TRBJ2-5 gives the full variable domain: ETGVTQSPTHLIKTRGQQVTLRCSSQSGHNTVSWYQQALGQGPQFIFQYYREEENGRGNFPPRFSGLQFPNYSSELNVNALELDDSALYLCASSFLAGETQYFGPGTRLLVL.

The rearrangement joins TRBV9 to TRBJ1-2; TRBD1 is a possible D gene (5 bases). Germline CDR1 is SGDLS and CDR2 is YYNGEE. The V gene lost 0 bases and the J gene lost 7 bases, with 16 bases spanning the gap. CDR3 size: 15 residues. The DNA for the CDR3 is TGTGCCAGCAGCGTAGCGGGCAGGGAGGCCCTTGGCTACACCTTC. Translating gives CASSVAGREALGYTF.

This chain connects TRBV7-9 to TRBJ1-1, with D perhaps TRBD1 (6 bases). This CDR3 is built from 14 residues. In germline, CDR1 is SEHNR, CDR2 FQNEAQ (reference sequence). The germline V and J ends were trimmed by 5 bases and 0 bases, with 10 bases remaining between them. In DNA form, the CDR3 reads TGTGCCAGCAGCGTACAGGGTATGAACACTGAAGCTTTCTTT. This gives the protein CASSVQGMNTEAFF.

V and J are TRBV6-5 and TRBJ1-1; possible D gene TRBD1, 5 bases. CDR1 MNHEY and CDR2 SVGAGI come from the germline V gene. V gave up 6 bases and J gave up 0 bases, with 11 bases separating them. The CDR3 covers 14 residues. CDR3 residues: CASRPTELNTEAFF. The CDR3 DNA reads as TGTGCCAGCAGGCCGACAGAGTTGAACACTGAAGCTTTCTTT.

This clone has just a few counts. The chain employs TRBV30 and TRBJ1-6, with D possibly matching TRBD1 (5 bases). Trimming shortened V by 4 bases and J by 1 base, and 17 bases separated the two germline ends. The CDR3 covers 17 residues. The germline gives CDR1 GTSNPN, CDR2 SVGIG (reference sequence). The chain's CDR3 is CAWMGLISESYNSPLHF. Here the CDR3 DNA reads TGTGCCTGGATGGGACTTATCTCCGAGTCCTATAATTCACCCCTCCACTTT.

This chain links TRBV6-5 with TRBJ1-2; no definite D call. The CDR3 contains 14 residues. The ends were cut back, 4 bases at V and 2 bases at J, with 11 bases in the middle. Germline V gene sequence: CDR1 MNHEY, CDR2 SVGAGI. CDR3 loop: CASSSVGLNYGYTF. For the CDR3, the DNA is TGTGCCAGCAGTTCCGTAGGACTAAACTATGGCTACACCTTC.

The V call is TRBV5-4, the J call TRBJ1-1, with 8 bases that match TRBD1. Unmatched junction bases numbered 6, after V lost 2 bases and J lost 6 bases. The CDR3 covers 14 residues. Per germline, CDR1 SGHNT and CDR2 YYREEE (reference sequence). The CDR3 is CASSFPDRAAEAFF. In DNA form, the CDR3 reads TGTGCCAGCAGCTTCCCGGACAGGGCGGCTGAAGCTTTCTTT. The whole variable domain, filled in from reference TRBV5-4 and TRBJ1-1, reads ETGVTQSPTHLIKTRGQQVTLRCSSQSGHNTVSWYQQALGQGPQFIFQYYREEENGRGNFPPRFSGLQFPNYSSELNVNALELDDSALYLCASSFPDRAAEAFFGQGTRLTVV.